The 19 T cell receptor beta chains below come from one sample, sequenced in a study of cytomegalovirus exposure and HLA in healthy donors. A multiplex PCR was run with 60 Vbeta primers and 13 Jbeta primers. Sequencing was performed with immunoSEQ multiplex PCR; in TCRdb, only in-frame clones are kept and a portion is missing. The table has some 150,000 clones, roughly 80% seen once. The sample consisted of PBMCs. These TCRs come from a young man in good health and CMV-seropositive.

This clone was seen at least ten times. The chain has TRBV4-3 and TRBJ2-7, with 7 bases aligning to TRBD1. The V gene end was trimmed by 0 bases and the J gene end by 4 bases; junction bases not matched to a gene: 12. The CDR3 length is 17 residues. From germline, CDR1 is LGHNA and CDR2 YSLEER. The CDR3, as DNA: TGCGCCAGCAGCCAAGATGCAGGAGACAGGGCGGTTTACGAGCAGTACTTC. It yields the protein CASSQDAGDRAVYEQYF.

This chain links TRBV19 with TRBJ2-2, with 9 bases lining up with TRBD1. Trimming removed 6 bases from V and 4 bases from J; junction bases left unmatched: 9. Germline assignment: CDR1 LNHDA and CDR2 SQIVND (reference sequence). There are 16 residues in the CDR3. CDR3 loop: CASRLPGTGSTGELFF. The CDR3 DNA follows: TGTGCCAGTAGGCTGCCCGGGACAGGGTCCACCGGGGAGCTGTTTTTT. The variable domain in full, completed from reference TRBV19 and TRBJ2-2, reads DGGITQSPKYLFRKEGQNVTLSCEQNLNHDAMYWYRQDPGQGLRLIYYSQIVNDFQKGDIAEGYSVSREKKESFPLTVTSAQKNPTAFYLCASRLPGTGSTGELFFGEGSRLTVL.

The V call is TRBV7-2, the J call TRBJ1-4; no clear D. Germline V gene sequence: CDR1 SGHTA, CDR2 FQGNSA. Trimming cost V 3 bases and J 8 bases, with 22 bases left between them. The CDR3 sequence is 17 residues long. CDR3 nucleotides: TGTGCCAGCAGCTTCGAGAACAGAGCCTCCCCTGGGGAAAAACTGTTTTTT. Protein sequence: CASSFENRASPGEKLFF.

V usage is TRBV27 and J usage is TRBJ2-7; 7 positions agree with TRBD1. Trimming cost V 1 base and J 7 bases; bases outside gene matches: 10. In germline, CDR1 is MNHEY, CDR2 SMNVEV (reference sequence). The CDR3 consists of 15 residues. CDR3 protein: CASSLLAGGLGEQYF. The CDR3 DNA reads TGTGCCAGCAGTTTATTGGCAGGGGGATTAGGGGAGCAGTACTTC.

The CDR3 reads CASSIPGRTINEQFF. For the CDR3, the DNA is TGTGCCAGCAGCATTCCGGGACGGACTATCAATGAGCAGTTCTTC. The V gene is TRBV7-8, the J gene TRBJ2-1, with a tentative D call TRBD2 (6 bases). V lost 5 bases to trimming and J lost 6 bases, with 17 bases between them. This CDR3 region has 15 residues. Germline lookup yields CDR1 SGHVS and CDR2 FQNEAQ.

V is TRBV28 and J is TRBJ2-7; 8 nucleotides agree with TRBD1. With 3 bases clipped from V and 7 bases from J, the junction kept 8 bases outside the gene matches. CDR3 length equals 14 residues. The germline V gene has CDR1 MDHEN and CDR2 SYDVKM. The CDR3 DNA sequence: TGTGCCAGCAGTTTGGTCGGGACAGGCCTTGAGCAGTACTTC. Translating gives CASSLVGTGLEQYF.

This clone occurred once. The chain is built from TRBV25-1 and TRBJ2-7; 15 nucleotides line up with TRBD2. Germline V gene lookup returns CDR1 MGHDK and CDR2 SYGVNS. The CDR3 length is 18 residues. V was pared by 9 bases and J by 3 bases, with 15 bases of the junction left unmatched. The CDR3: CASLGLAGGYTGLYEQYF. The CDR3 nucleotides are TGTGCCAGTTTAGGACTAGCGGGAGGGTACACCGGACTCTACGAGCAGTACTTC.

V gene TRBV18 combines with J gene TRBJ1-1; 8 bases match TRBD1. V dropped 6 bases and J dropped 1; count of bases not matched to a gene: 13. Germline lookup yields CDR1 KGHSH and CDR2 LQKENI. This CDR3 spans 17 amino acids. The CDR3, as DNA: TGTGCCAGCTCTCCGCAGGGGGCGGGTTATGCGAACACTGAAGCTTTCTTT. Protein sequence: CASSPQGAGYANTEAFF. The variable domain in full, completed from reference TRBV18 and TRBJ1-1, reads NAGVMQNPRHLVRRRGQEARLRCSPMKGHSHVYWYRQLPEEGLKFMVYLQKENIIDESGMPKERFSAEFPKEGPSILRIQQVVRGDSAAYFCASSPQGAGYANTEAFFGQGTRLTVV.

V and J are TRBV7-9 and TRBJ2-3, with D perhaps TRBD2 (6 bases). Germline CDR1 reads SEHNR; CDR2 reads FQNEAQ (reference sequence). The CDR3 contains 13 residues. V was clipped by 5 bases and J by 5 bases, with 11 bases between them. The CDR3 loop is CASSPPGLDTQYF. The CDR3 region has the DNA TGTGCCAGCAGCCCGCCGGGACTAGATACGCAGTATTTT. The entire variable domain, with the rest obtained from reference TRBV7-9 and TRBJ2-3, is as follows: DTGVSQNPRHKITKRGQNVTFRCDPISEHNRLYWYRQTLGQGPEFLTYFQNEAQLEKSRLLSDRFSAERPKGSFSTLEIQRTEQGDSAMYLCASSPPGLDTQYFGPGTRLTVL.

The genes are TRBV9 and TRBJ1-2, with TRBD1 identical over 10 bases. CDR1 and CDR2 from the germline V gene are SGDLS and YYNGEE. The CDR3 contains 17 residues. Losses at the gene ends were 3 bases for V and 4 bases for J; bases not matched to a gene: 12. CDR3 nucleotides: TGTGCCAGCAGCGCCTCTAATCCGGGGACAGGGGCCTATGGCTACACCTTC. This gives the protein CASSASNPGTGAYGYTF.

The rearrangement uses TRBV7-9 and TRBJ2-1; D is perhaps TRBD2 (5 bases). The CDR3 loop spans 13 amino acids. Germline CDR1 reads SEHNR; CDR2 reads FQNEAQ (reference sequence). V lost 4 bases to trimming and J lost 2 bases, with 6 bases between them. CDR3 in amino acids: CASSYGAYNEQFF. The CDR3 DNA reads TGTGCCAGCAGCTACGGGGCCTACAATGAGCAGTTCTTC.

The chain couples TRBV5-4 to TRBJ2-3, with 8 positions matching TRBD1. CDR1 SGHNT and CDR2 YYREEE come from the germline V gene (reference sequence). Trimming at V came to 5 bases and at J to 0 bases, leaving 8 bases not matched to a gene. CDR3 length: 16 amino acids. The CDR3, as DNA: TGTGCCAGCAGTTCTGGACAGGGACCGAGCACAGATACGCAGTATTTT. It codes for CASSSGQGPSTDTQYF.

Here the CDR3 DNA reads TGTGCCAGCAAGGCGGGGGCCATAAGTGAAGCTTTCTTT. Its protein product is CASKAGAISEAFF. The rearrangement joins TRBV2 to TRBJ1-1; maybe TRBD1 (6 bases). Germline V CDR1 and CDR2: SNHLY, FYNNEI. CDR3 length: 13 residues. The germline V and J ends were trimmed by 7 bases and 7 bases, with 16 bases remaining between them.

The CDR3 coding sequence is TGTGCCAGCAGCCAAACAGGAGGGGAAAGCTTTCTGAACACCGGGGAGCTGTTTTTT. Amino acids: CASSQTGGESFLNTGELFF. The chain carries TRBV14 and TRBJ2-2; perhaps TRBD2 as D (6 bases). This CDR3 contains 19 residues. Per germline, CDR1 SGHDN and CDR2 FVKESK. Between the trimmed V and J ends, which lost 2 bases and 1 base, there was a span of 20 bases.

The chain recombines TRBV27 with TRBJ1-5; 9 nucleotides align to TRBD1. Germline V lookup: CDR1 MNHEY, CDR2 SMNVEV (reference sequence). With 6 bases clipped from V and 6 bases from J, the junction kept 6 bases outside the gene matches. The CDR3 spans 14 residues. CDR3 DNA: TGTGCCAGCAGCCTGGACAGGGGAGGTCAGCCCCAGCATTTT. It yields the protein CASSLDRGGQPQHF.

The rearrangement links TRBV6-5 to TRBJ2-7; 9 bases are shared with TRBD1. Germline CDR1 and CDR2: MNHEY and SVGAGI. The CDR3 totals 14 residues. The V segment lost 6 bases and the J segment 2 bases; nucleotides outside the gene matches: 5. The CDR3 DNA sequence: TGTGCCAGCAGCCGGGGACAGGGAACCTACGAGCAGTACTTC. It yields the protein CASSRGQGTYEQYF.

J is TRBJ2-2 and V is TRBV27; TRBD2 aligns across 9 bases. Per the germline V gene, CDR1 is MNHEY and CDR2 is SMNVEV (reference sequence). V was pared by 8 bases and J by 1 base, with 5 bases of the junction left unmatched. This CDR3 comprises 15 residues. CDR3 sequence reads: CASGISGRNTGELFF. As DNA, the CDR3 is TGTGCCAGCGGGATTAGCGGGAGGAACACCGGGGAGCTGTTTTTT.

This clone was picked up one time. The CDR3 DNA reads as TGTGCCAGCAGGCGGGGGGTTTTCGATACGCAGTATTTT. Its translation: CASRRGVFDTQYF. The V gene is TRBV6-5, the J gene TRBJ2-3; 8 bases match TRBD2. V dropped 6 bases and J dropped 6; count of bases not matched to a gene: 5. The CDR3 length is 13 residues. Germline lookup yields CDR1 MNHEY and CDR2 SVGAGI.

This sequence joins TRBV7-9 and TRBJ1-4; 7 bases match TRBD1. The V gene's germline CDR1 is SEHNR and CDR2 FQNEAQ (reference sequence). There are 15 residues in the CDR3. After removal of 7 bases from V and 0 bases from J, the junction contained 5 bases not matched to a gene. Here the CDR3 DNA reads TGTGCCAGCAAAGGGGACAGCCCAACTAATGAAAAACTGTTTTTT. Translating gives CASKGDSPTNEKLFF.